The present TCR beta chain was sequenced within a study of T cells in Graves' hyperthyroidism and ophthalmopathy. The CDR3 runs to 18 residues. The germline V gene encodes CDR1 MDHEN and CDR2 SYDVKM. This clonotype turned up a few times. At one end, the junction sequence differs from germline, possibly due to a read error. Amplification of TCR beta CDR3 regions was performed using RNA transcripts as template. In the first-round RT-PCR of the TCR CDR3, the HTBI primer set was used. TCRdb reprocessed the multiplex PCR reads via MiXCR and lists one record per CDR3 protein. Here the sample spans more than 500,000 distinct CDR3 sequences, around 15% being singletons.

The sample was blood. J is TRBJ2-3 and V is TRBV28; TRBD2 agrees at 14 bases. The clonotype originates from a woman in her 30s with Graves' hyperthyroidism. CDR3 in DNA: TGTGCCGGCAGGTTTCCCGGGACTAGCGGGAGACCACCAGATACGCAGTATTTT. Translated: CAGRFPGTSGRPPDTQYF.